The rows below give T cell receptor beta chains drawn from one sample of a study of blood T cell repertoires in COVID-19. Data came from immunoSEQ multiplex PCR; TCRdb stores just in-frame clones and leaves some out. The top ten clones hold approximately 2% of a sample with 400,000 to 550,000 clones, approximately 90% of them seen once. The specimen sequenced was PBMCs or T cells enriched from blood (not recorded which). The receptors shown here come from a woman aged 18-29 years with acute COVID-19. CDR3s include the opening cysteine and the closing phenylalanine or tryptophan. A D gene is named only where the DNA matches it firmly. Rows may omit the clone size; those that give it use once, few, many or a size class.

V,J,size,D,CDR3,DNA
TRBV20-1,TRBJ2-7,-,-,CSASRSPNYEQYF,TGCAGTGCTAGTAGGAGTCCAAACTACGAGCAGTACTTC
TRBV7-2,TRBJ2-7,-,-,CASSLEGAYYEQYF,TGTGCCAGCAGCTTGGAGGGGGCCTACTACGAGCAGTACTTC
TRBV4-3,TRBJ2-1,-,-,CASSHRPNEQFF,TGCGCCAGCAGCCACAGGCCCAATGAGCAGTTCTTC
TRBV7-9,TRBJ1-6,-,-,CASSLAQGTSPLHF,TGTGCCAGCAGCCTAGCTCAGGGGACTTCACCCCTCCACTTT
TRBV19,TRBJ2-7,once,TRBD1,CASNSPGQGSYEQYF,TGTGCCAGTAACTCGCCCGGACAGGGCTCCTACGAGCAGTACTTC
TRBV7-2,TRBJ2-7,-,TRBD2,CASSPRTSSYEQYF,TGTGCCAGCAGCCCACGGACTAGCTCCTACGAGCAGTACTTC
TRBV18,TRBJ2-2,-,-,CASSPTGPSNTGELFF,TGTGCCAGCTCACCAACAGGCCCCTCGAACACCGGGGAGCTGTTTTTT
TRBV23-1,TRBJ1-5,-,TRBD1,CASSDDRGKRYSNQPQHF,TGCGCCAGCAGCGACGACAGGGGGAAAAGGTATAGCAATCAGCCCCAGCATTTT
TRBV7-3,TRBJ2-7,-,TRBD1,CASSPRQGAKNEQYF,TGTGCCAGCAGCCCAAGACAGGGGGCGAAGAACGAGCAGTACTTC
TRBV18,TRBJ2-5,-,-,CASSPRQQETQYF,TGTGCCAGCTCACCACGACAGCAAGAGACCCAGTACTTC
TRBV5-8,TRBJ2-1,-,-,CASSLLRGSGEYLSYNEQFF,TGTGCCAGCAGCTTGCTTCGGGGTAGCGGCGAGTACCTCTCCTACAATGAGCAGTTCTTC
TRBV30,TRBJ1-6,-,-,CAWSVHVNSPLHF,TGTGCCTGGAGTGTACACGTTAATTCACCCCTCCACTTT
TRBV9,TRBJ2-7,-,TRBD1,CASSQGDITYYEQYF,TGTGCCAGCAGCCAGGGGGACATCACCTACTACGAGCAGTACTTC
TRBV15,TRBJ2-7,-,-,CATSPGDVPYEQYF,TGTGCCACCAGCCCAGGGGACGTTCCCTACGAGCAGTACTTC
TRBV11-2,TRBJ2-3,-,-,CASSLLVDTQYF,TGTGCCAGCAGCTTACTTGTAGATACGCAGTATTTT
TRBV4-3,TRBJ1-3,-,-,CASSQDLSNTIYF,TGCGCCAGCAGCCAAGATTTATCGAACACCATATATTTT
TRBV19,TRBJ2-2,-,TRBD2,CASSIGGLANTGELFF,TGTGCCAGTAGTATAGGGGGACTAGCCAACACCGGGGAGCTGTTTTTT
TRBV2,TRBJ1-1,-,TRBD1,CASTRDRYTEAFF,TGTGCCAGCACTAGGGACAGATACACTGAAGCTTTCTTT
TRBV4-1,TRBJ2-7,-,TRBD2,CASSQAVVAGDSYEQYF,TGCGCCAGCAGCCAAGCGGTCGTAGCGGGAGATTCCTACGAGCAGTACTTC
TRBV18,TRBJ1-2,-,-,CASSPVSQGGESYGYTF,TGTGCCAGCTCACCTGTGTCACAGGGCGGAGAATCCTATGGCTACACCTTC
TRBV27,TRBJ2-7,-,TRBD1,CASSRDRGHYEQYF,TGTGCCAGCAGCCGGGACAGGGGGCACTACGAGCAGTACTTC
TRBV6-5,TRBJ2-7,-,-,CASSSSGDLEQYF,TGTGCCAGCAGTTCCTCGGGAGACCTCGAGCAGTACTTC
TRBV14,TRBJ1-2,-,-,CASSQDVREQGYTF,TGTGCCAGCAGCCAAGATGTCCGGGAGCAGGGCTACACCTTC
TRBV5-1,TRBJ1-1,-,-,CASSATGPEAFF,TGCGCCAGCAGCGCTACAGGGCCTGAAGCTTTCTTT
TRBV6-5,TRBJ1-1,-,-,CASSPGVSNTEAFF,TGTGCCAGCAGCCCGGGGGTTTCGAACACTGAAGCTTTCTTT
TRBV27,TRBJ2-5,once,-,CASRERWETQYF,TGTGCCAGCAGGGAGCGCTGGGAGACCCAGTACTTC
TRBV12-5,TRBJ1-5,-,TRBD1,CASGLGLDKTGAYSNQPQHF,TGTGCTAGTGGTTTGGGTCTAGACAAGACAGGGGCCTATAGCAATCAGCCCCAGCATTTT
TRBV5-4,TRBJ2-7,-,-,CASSSNAGEWDPYEQYF,TGTGCCAGCAGCTCTAACGCAGGGGAATGGGATCCCTACGAGCAGTACTTC
TRBV5-1,TRBJ2-2,-,TRBD1,CASSLGQGRDTGELFF,TGCGCCAGCAGCCTGGGACAGGGGAGGGACACCGGGGAGCTGTTTTTT
TRBV4-3,TRBJ2-7,-,-,CASSQESVRDRPIEQYF,TGCGCCAGCAGCCAAGAAAGTGTTCGAGACAGGCCCATCGAGCAGTACTTC
TRBV21-1,TRBJ2-6,-,-,CASSKGEEEVLTF,TGTGCCAGCAGCAAAGGAGAAGAGGAAGTCCTGACTTTC
TRBV4-1,TRBJ1-5,once,-,CASSQRWGREGQPQHF,TGCGCCAGCAGCCAACGGTGGGGGCGCGAGGGTCAGCCCCAGCATTTT